The entry below gives a single T cell receptor (beta chain) sequence along with its context. Its antigen is currently unknown. This sample is drawn from a study of response to subunit inactivated influenza vaccine. Study-level points and caveats: With each seasonal influenza vaccination, the authors suggested, few new T cells are recruited.

TCRdb passed the RT-PCR reads through MiXCR, listing each CDR3 protein once. The data show about 520,000 distinct CDR3 sequences, 6% to 9% seen once. V was pared by 3 bases and J by 5 bases, with 7 bases of the junction left unmatched. CDR3 length: 15 residues. CDR1 and CDR2 from the germline V gene are MDHEN and SYDVKM. This sequence joins TRBV28 and TRBJ2-5, with 9 bases that match TRBD1. The TCR originated in a man aged 45 to 70 who received an inactivated influenza vaccine. Sequencing was performed on PBMCs from blood, taken approximately 25 months after vaccination. CDR3: CASSLRTGALETQYF. The CDR3, as DNA: TGTGCCAGCAGTTTGAGGACAGGGGCGCTGGAGACCCAGTACTTC. Based on the CDR3 plus reference TRBV28 and TRBJ2-5, the full variable domain is DVKVTQSSRYLVKRTGEKVFLECVQDMDHENMFWYRQDPGLGLRLIYFSYDVKMKEKGDIPEGYSVSREKKERFSLILESASTNQTSMYLCASSLRTGALETQYFGPGTRLLVL.